This T cell receptor (beta chain) was recorded in a study of T cells after yellow fever vaccination. They built TCR cDNA with 5'RACE template switching, a step that put in a universal primer site and UMIs. MiXCR was run by TCRdb on the 5' RACE reads, yielding one entry per CDR3 protein. The table includes hundreds of thousands of distinct CDR3 sequences, 13% detected once. Germline CDR1 and CDR2: MNHEY and SVGEGT. Trimming took off 6 bases at V and 7 bases at J, with 13 bases between the two ends. The CDR3 sequence is 13 residues long. With respect to this clonotype: Antigen: not known.

Findings and caveats of the study: Most clones from primary vaccination resurfaced after the booster (roughly 96% CD4, more than 75% CD8). Weaker overall was a secondary response that nonetheless peaked faster, on day 5 versus 15.

This TCR came from a young man who received the YFV17D yellow fever vaccine. The chain has TRBV6-2 or TRBV6-3 and TRBJ2-1; D uncertain. Sequencing used PBMCs, obtained on the day of the yellow fever booster vaccination. CDR3 DNA: TGTGCCAGCAGGCCGGGTACTAATAATGAGCAGTTCTTC. Translated, it gives CASRPGTNNEQFF.